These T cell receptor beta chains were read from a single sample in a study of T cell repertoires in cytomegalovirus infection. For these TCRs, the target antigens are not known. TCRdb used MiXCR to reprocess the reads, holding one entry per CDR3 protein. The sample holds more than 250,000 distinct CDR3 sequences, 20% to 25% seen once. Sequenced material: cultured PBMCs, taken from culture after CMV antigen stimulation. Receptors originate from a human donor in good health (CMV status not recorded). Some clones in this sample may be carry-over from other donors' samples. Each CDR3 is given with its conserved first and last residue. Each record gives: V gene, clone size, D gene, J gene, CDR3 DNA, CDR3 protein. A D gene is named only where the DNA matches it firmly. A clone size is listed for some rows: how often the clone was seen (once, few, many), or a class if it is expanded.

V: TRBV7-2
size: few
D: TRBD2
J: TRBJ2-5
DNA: TGTGCCAGCAGCACCCTCGGGAGGCAAGAGACCCAGTACTTC
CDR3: CASSTLGRQETQYF

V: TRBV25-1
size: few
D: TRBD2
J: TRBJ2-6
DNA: TGTGCCAGCAGTGATTGGGGGGGAGGTGAAGACTCTGGGGCCAACGTCCTGACTTTC
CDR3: CASSDWGGGEDSGANVLTF

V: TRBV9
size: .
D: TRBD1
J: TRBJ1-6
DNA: TGTGCCAGCAGTACAGGGGGCGCCGGCTATAATTCACCCCTCCACTTT
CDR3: CASSTGGAGYNSPLHF

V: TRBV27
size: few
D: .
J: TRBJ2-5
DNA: TGTGCCAGCAGTTTACGGCCCGCTGGGGAGACCCAGTACTTC
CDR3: CASSLRPAGETQYF

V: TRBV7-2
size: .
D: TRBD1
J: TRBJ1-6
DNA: TGTGCCAGCAGCTCGGGACAGTTTCTACCCCTCCACTTT
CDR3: CASSSGQFLPLHF

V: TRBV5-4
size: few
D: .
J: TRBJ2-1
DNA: TGTGCCAGCAGCTTGGCAGGGGACCCCGTACTTGAGCAGTTCTTC
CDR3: CASSLAGDPVLEQFF

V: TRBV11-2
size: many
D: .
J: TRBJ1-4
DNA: TGTGCCAGCAGCCCGGATCCAACTAATGAAAAACTGTTTTTT
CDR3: CASSPDPTNEKLFF

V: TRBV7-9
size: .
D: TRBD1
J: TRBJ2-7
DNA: TGTGCCAGCAGCGGGGGACAGGGGACCCCCTACGAGCAGTACTTC
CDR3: CASSGGQGTPYEQYF

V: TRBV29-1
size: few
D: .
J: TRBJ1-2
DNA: TGCAGCGAGGGAGATGGCTACACCTTC
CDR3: CSEGDGYTF

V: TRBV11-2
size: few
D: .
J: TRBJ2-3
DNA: TGTGCCAGCAGCCAGCGGAGGGCCTGGGAAGATACGCAGTATTTT
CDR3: CASSQRRAWEDTQYF

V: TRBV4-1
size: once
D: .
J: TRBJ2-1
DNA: TGCGCCAGCAGCCAAGATTGGTCGGGACTTAGCTACGATGAGCAGTTCTTC
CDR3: CASSQDWSGLSYDEQFF

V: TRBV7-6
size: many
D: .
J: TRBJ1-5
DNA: TGTGCCAGCAGCCCCATGGAAGACTATAGCAATCAGCCCCAGCATTTT
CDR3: CASSPMEDYSNQPQHF

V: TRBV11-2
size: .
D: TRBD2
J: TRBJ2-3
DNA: TGTGCCAACAGCTCGGGACTAGCGACTAGCACAGATACGCAGTATTTT
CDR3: CANSSGLATSTDTQYF

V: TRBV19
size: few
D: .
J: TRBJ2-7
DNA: TGTGCCAGTAGTATCTCGGGGCTACCGTACGAGCAGTACTTC
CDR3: CASSISGLPYEQYF

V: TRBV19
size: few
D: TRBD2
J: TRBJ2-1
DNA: TGTGCCAGTAGTATTTATCTAGCGGGTTACTCCTACAATGAGCAGTTCTTC
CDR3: CASSIYLAGYSYNEQFF

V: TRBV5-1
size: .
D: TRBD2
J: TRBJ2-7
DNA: TGCGCCAGCAGCCACACTAGCGGGATCTCCTACGAGCAGTACTTC
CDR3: CASSHTSGISYEQYF

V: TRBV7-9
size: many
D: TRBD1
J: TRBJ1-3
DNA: TGTGCCAGCAGCCGACAGGGTGGCTCTGGAAACACCATATATTTT
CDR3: CASSRQGGSGNTIYF

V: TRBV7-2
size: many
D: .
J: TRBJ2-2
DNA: TGTGCCAGCAGCCCACCCAGACAACAGGGATGGACCGGGGAGCTGTTTTTT
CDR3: CASSPPRQQGWTGELFF

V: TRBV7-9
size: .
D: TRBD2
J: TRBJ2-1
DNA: TGTGCCAGCAGCGCGTGGACTAGCGGGAGAAGCTCCTACAATGAGCAGTTCTTC
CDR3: CASSAWTSGRSSYNEQFF

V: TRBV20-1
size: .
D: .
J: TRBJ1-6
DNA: TGCAGTGCCAGAGGCCCCAGGGGAAAAAATTCACCCCTCCACTTT
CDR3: CSARGPRGKNSPLHF

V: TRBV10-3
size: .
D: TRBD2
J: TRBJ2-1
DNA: TGTGCCATCAGTGAGTCCGCGGGGACTATGGACAATGAGCAGTTCTTC
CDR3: CAISESAGTMDNEQFF

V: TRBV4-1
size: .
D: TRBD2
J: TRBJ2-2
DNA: TGCGCCAGCAGCCAAGGGGGACTAGCGGGACGTCGAGGGACCGGGGAGCTGTTTTTT
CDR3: CASSQGGLAGRRGTGELFF

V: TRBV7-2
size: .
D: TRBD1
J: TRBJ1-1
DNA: TGTGCCAGCAGCTTAGTCTTCCCAGGCGTCAGGGACAGGCGCACTGAAGCTTTCTTT
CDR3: CASSLVFPGVRDRRTEAFF

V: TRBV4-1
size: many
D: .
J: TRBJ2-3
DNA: TGCGCCAGCAGCCAAGATCCCGGGGGAGATACGCAGTATTTT
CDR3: CASSQDPGGDTQYF

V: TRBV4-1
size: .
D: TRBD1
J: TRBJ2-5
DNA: TGCGCCAGTTCCGGGACAGGGGGAGAGACCCAGTACTTC
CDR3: CASSGTGGETQYF

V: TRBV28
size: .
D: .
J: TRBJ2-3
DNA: TGTGCCAGCAGTTACCGGGGAGTGGATACGCAGTATTTT
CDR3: CASSYRGVDTQYF

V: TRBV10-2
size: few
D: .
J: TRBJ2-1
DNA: TGCGCCAGCAGTGAGTTCAACAATGAGCAGTTCTTC
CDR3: CASSEFNNEQFF

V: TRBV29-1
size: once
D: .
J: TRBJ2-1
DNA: TGCAGCGGATGGGACCCTAGTCACAATGAGCAGTTCTTC
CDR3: CSGWDPSHNEQFF

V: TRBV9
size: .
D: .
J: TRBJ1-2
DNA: TGTGCCAGCAGCGGTCGTCACCGGGACATTGGCTACACCTTC
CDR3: CASSGRHRDIGYTF

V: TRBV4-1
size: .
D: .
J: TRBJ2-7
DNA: TGCGCCAGCAGCCGCCTTTGGGGATCCTACGAGCAGTACTTC
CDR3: CASSRLWGSYEQYF

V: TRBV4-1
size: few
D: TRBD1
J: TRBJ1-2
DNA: TGCGCCAGCAGCCAAGGGACAGGACCCTTTGGCTACACCTTC
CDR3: CASSQGTGPFGYTF

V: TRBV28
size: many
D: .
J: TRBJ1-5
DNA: TGTGCCAGCAGCGGACAGCGCGGCCATAGCAATCAGCCCCAGCATTTT
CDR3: CASSGQRGHSNQPQHF

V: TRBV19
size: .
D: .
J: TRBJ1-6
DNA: TGTGCCAGTAGTATCGTCCAGGAACTTTCACCCCTCCACTTT
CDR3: CASSIVQELSPLHF

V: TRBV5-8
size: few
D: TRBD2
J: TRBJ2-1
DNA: TGTGCCAGCAGCAGGACTAGCGGGAGGTGGGGGTACAATGAGCAGTTCTTC
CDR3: CASSRTSGRWGYNEQFF

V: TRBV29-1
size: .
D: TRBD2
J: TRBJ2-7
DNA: TGCAGCGTCCCTCGGGCGGGAGCGCCTAGCGAGCAGTACTTC
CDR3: CSVPRAGAPSEQYF

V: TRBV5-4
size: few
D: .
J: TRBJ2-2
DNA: TGTGCCAGCAGGACGGGACAACCGAACACCGGGGAGCTGTTTTTT
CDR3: CASRTGQPNTGELFF

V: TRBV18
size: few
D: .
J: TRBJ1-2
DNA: TGTGCCAGCTCACCCCGGGGGGAAGATGGCTACACCTTC
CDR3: CASSPRGEDGYTF

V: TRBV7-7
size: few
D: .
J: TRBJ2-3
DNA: TGTGCTAGCAGCCCCTTACGGCCTAGCACAGATACGCAGTATTTT
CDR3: CASSPLRPSTDTQYF

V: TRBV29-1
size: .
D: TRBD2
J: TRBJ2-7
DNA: TGCAGCGTTGCCGCACGACTAGCTAAGAGCTCCTACGAGCAGTACTTC
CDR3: CSVAARLAKSSYEQYF

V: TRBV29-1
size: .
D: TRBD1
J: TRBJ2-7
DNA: TGCAGCGTTGAAGATCAAGACAGGGGCTACGAGCAGTACTTC
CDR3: CSVEDQDRGYEQYF

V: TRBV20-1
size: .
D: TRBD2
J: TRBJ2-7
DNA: TGCAGTGCTTTAGGGCTAGCGGGGAATGAGCAGTACTTC
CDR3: CSALGLAGNEQYF

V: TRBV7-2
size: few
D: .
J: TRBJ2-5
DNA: TGTGCCAGCAGCCGCCCCGGGAGTGCCGGCCAGACCCAGTACTTC
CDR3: CASSRPGSAGQTQYF

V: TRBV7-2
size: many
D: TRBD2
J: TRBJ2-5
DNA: TGTGCCAGCAGCGCCCCCCCCCAGCGGGAGGGCCCAGGAGAGACCCAGTACTTC
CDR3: CASSAPPQREGPGETQYF

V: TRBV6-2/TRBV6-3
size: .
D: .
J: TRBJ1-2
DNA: TGTGCCAGCAGTTACCCTGGGTTATCGGACAGCGGATATGGCTACACCTTC
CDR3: CASSYPGLSDSGYGYTF

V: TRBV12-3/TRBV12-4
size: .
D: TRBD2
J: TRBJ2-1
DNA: TGTGCCAGCAGTTTCGGACTAGCGATCTCCTATAATGAGCAGTTCTTC
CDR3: CASSFGLAISYNEQFF

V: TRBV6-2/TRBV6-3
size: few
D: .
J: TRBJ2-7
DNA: TGTGCCAGCATTATGGCGGGACGCCTAGCCTACGAGCAGTACTTC
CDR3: CASIMAGRLAYEQYF

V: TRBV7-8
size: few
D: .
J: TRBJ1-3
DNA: TGTGCCAGCAGCTTAGTTAGGGCAGGAGGTGGAAACACCATATATTTT
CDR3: CASSLVRAGGGNTIYF

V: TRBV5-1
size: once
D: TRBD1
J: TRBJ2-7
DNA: TGCGCCAGCAGCTTGGCGGGACAGACGTACGAGCAGTACTTC
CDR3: CASSLAGQTYEQYF

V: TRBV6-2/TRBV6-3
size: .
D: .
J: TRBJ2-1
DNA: TGTGCCAGCCGACCTGGGCCCAATGAGCAGTTCTTC
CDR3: CASRPGPNEQFF

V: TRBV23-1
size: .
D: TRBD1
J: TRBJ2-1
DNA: TGCGCCAGCAGTCAATCGGGCCGGGACAGGGTCAGTGAGCAGTTCTTC
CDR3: CASSQSGRDRVSEQFF

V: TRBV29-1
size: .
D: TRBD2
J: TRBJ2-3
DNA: TGCAGCGCGAGGACTAGCGGGGGGGGCCCAATCAATGCGCAGTATTTT
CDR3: CSARTSGGGPINAQYF

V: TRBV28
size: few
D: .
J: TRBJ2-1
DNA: TGTGCCAGCAGTTTAGCGGGATACACGGAGGGTGAGCAGTTCTTC
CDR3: CASSLAGYTEGEQFF

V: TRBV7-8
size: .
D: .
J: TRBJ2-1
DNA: TGTGCCAGCAGCTTAGCGCGGGGTACTCCTGGGAATGAGCAGTTCTTC
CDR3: CASSLARGTPGNEQFF

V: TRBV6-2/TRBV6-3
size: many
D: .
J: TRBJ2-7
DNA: TGTGCCAGCAGTAGCGGACGAACCTACGAGCAGTACTTC
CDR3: CASSSGRTYEQYF

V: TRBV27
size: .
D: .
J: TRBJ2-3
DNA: TGTGCCAGCCGACTCTCAGGGGCTCCAGATACGCAGTATTTT
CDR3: CASRLSGAPDTQYF